This T cell receptor beta chain was obtained from a study of T-cell memory formation after mild COVID-19. Study summary: In these data, TCR clusters were largely donor specific. Findings and caveats of the study: Clones that contracted from day 15 to 85 had balanced CD4/CD8; later expanders were CD4+ biased.

TCRdb re-analysed the 5' RACE reads in MiXCR, keeping a single row per CDR3 protein. Of approximately 490,000 distinct CDR3 sequences listed, around 21% are singletons. In germline, CDR1 is SEHNR, CDR2 FQNEAQ (reference sequence). The V and J ends lost 5 bases and 5 bases respectively, with 15 bases between them. This CDR3 is built from 14 residues. Turning to this clonotype: No antigen is known for it.

This TCR came from an adult woman who had mild COVID-19 (a few samples of this study predate the infection). Cell type and time point are not known. Sequencing was done on a sample of PBMCs or a T cell subset sorted from them (not recorded which). The J gene is TRBJ1-2, the V gene TRBV7-9, with a weak D call TRBD1 (6 bases). CDR3 sequence reads: CASSPEGGWYGYTF. CDR3 nucleotides: TGTGCCAGCAGCCCGGAAGGGGGTTGGTATGGCTACACCTTC. The whole variable domain, remainder taken from reference TRBV7-9 and TRBJ1-2, is DTGVSQNPRHKITKRGQNVTFRCDPISEHNRLYWYRQTLGQGPEFLTYFQNEAQLEKSRLLSDRFSAERPKGSFSTLEIQRTEQGDSAMYLCASSPEGGWYGYTFGSGTRLTVV.